A selection of T cell receptor beta chains follows, all from one sample in a study of HIV-infected children after antiretroviral therapy interruption. TCRdb independently ran MiXCR on the 3' RACE reads; one entry per CDR3 protein. The sample consists of tens of thousands of distinct CDR3 sequences, less than 8.5% of them appearing once. The starting material was CD45RA+ CD4+ T cells from PBMCs, pooled from several time points, obtained from a donor given antiretroviral therapy, either interrupted or continuous. The receptors here all came from a pool of human donors with HIV. CDR3s include the opening cysteine and the closing phenylalanine or tryptophan. The D gene is left open where the match is weak. The listing skips clone size in some rows; elsewhere it reads once, few, many or a size class.

j_call	v_call	clone_size	d_call	cdr3_nt	cdr3_aa
TRBJ2-7	TRBV6-5	medium-sized	.	TGTGCCAGCAGTCCCTTGGGAGGGGGCTGGTACGAGCAGTACTTC	CASSPLGGGWYEQYF
TRBJ1-1	TRBV2	many	TRBD1	TGTGCCAGCAGAGGGACAGGCCCAGCTTTCTTT	CASRGTGPAFF
TRBJ2-4	TRBV4-2	many	.	TGTGCCAGCAGCCAAGAAGGGCCCGGGGACGACATTCAGTACTTC	CASSQEGPGDDIQYF
TRBJ2-5	TRBV20-1	many	TRBD1	TGCAGTGCTAGTGTGGGACAGGGGAAAGAGACCCAGTACTTC	CSASVGQGKETQYF
TRBJ2-1	TRBV6-4	few	.	TGTGCCAGCAGTCTGATTTGGGGGAAAAATGAGCAGTTCTTC	CASSLIWGKNEQFF
TRBJ2-7	TRBV5-5	many	.	TGTGCCAGCAGCGCCCGCCCGAGGGTTGAAGAGCAGTACTTC	CASSARPRVEEQYF
TRBJ2-2	TRBV27	many	TRBD2	TGTGCCAGCAGTCCGAATAGCGGGAGCACCGGGGAGCTGTTTTTT	CASSPNSGSTGELFF
TRBJ2-5	TRBV20-1	many	TRBD2	TGCAGTGCTAAACTAGCGGGGATGTTTCAGGGGACCCAGTACTTC	CSAKLAGMFQGTQYF
TRBJ1-5	TRBV5-1	many	TRBD1	TGCGCCAGCAGCTTGGAGGGACAGGGACAGCCCCAGCATTTT	CASSLEGQGQPQHF
TRBJ2-1	TRBV2	medium-sized	.	TGTGCCAGCAGCTTAGGACTGGGGTATGCTGAGCAGTTCTTC	CASSLGLGYAEQFF
TRBJ2-1	TRBV5-1	.	TRBD2	TGCGCCAGCACCTCCGATTCGGGACTAGCCCCCTACAATGAGCAGTTCTTC	CASTSDSGLAPYNEQFF
TRBJ2-7	TRBV28	many	TRBD1	TGTGCCAGCAGTGGGACAGGGGACGAGCAGTACTTC	CASSGTGDEQYF
TRBJ2-7	TRBV28	many	TRBD1	TGTGCCAGCAGTGGACAGGGGCGTCGGTACGAGCAGTACTTC	CASSGQGRRYEQYF
TRBJ2-2	TRBV2	many	.	TGTGCCAGCAGTAGGACGCAGCTAAAAAACACCGGGGAGCTGTTTTTT	CASSRTQLKNTGELFF
TRBJ2-3	TRBV28	few	.	TGTGCCAGCAGTTTCTTGAGCCGGGGTACGCAGTATTTT	CASSFLSRGTQYF
TRBJ2-7	TRBV4-1	many	.	TGCGCCAGCAGCCAACCCGCCAACGGCGAGCAGTACTTC	CASSQPANGEQYF
TRBJ1-6	TRBV4-2	.	.	TGTGCCAGCAGCCAAGAGGGGAAAGACACCCAGTACTTT	CASSQEGKDTQYF
TRBJ2-7	TRBV10-3	medium-sized	.	TGTGCCATCAGCCGCACTAGCTCCTACGAGCAGTACTTC	CAISRTSSYEQYF
TRBJ2-5	TRBV6-6	many	TRBD2	TGTGCCAGCAGTGATGCAGCGGGGCGGCAAGACACCCAGTACTTT	CASSDAAGRQDTQYF
TRBJ2-2	TRBV12-1	many	.	TGTGCCAGCAGCGCCTCCGGGACAGTCAACGGGGAGCTGTTTTTT	CASSASGTVNGELFF
TRBJ2-4	TRBV4-1	many	.	TGCGCCAGCAGCCAGTCGGGAGACCAAAACATTCAGTACTTC	CASSQSGDQNIQYF
TRBJ1-1	TRBV6-5	few	.	TGTGCCAGCAGTCTCCGGGTCCATACTGAAGCTTTCTTT	CASSLRVHTEAFF
TRBJ1-1	TRBV6-6	few	.	TGTGCCAGCAGTCTTGCGCGAGGGGGGCTAAGAGGCACTGAAGCTTTCTTT	CASSLARGGLRGTEAFF
TRBJ2-7	TRBV12-3/TRBV12-4	many	TRBD2	TGTGCCAGCAGTTTAGCGGGAGGGACCTACGAGCAGTACTTC	CASSLAGGTYEQYF
TRBJ2-4	TRBV6-6	many	.	TGTGCCAGCAGTTACTTGAGACAGGACAAAAACATTCAGTACTTC	CASSYLRQDKNIQYF
TRBJ2-7	TRBV28	medium-sized	.	TGTGCTAGCAGTTTACCGGGCTATGAACAGTACTTC	CASSLPGYEQYF
TRBJ2-5	TRBV12-3/TRBV12-4	many	.	TGTGCCAGCAGTTTAGGGGGGAGCCAAGAGACCCAGTACTTC	CASSLGGSQETQYF
TRBJ2-5	TRBV23-1	.	TRBD1	TGCGCCAGCAGGGAAGACAGGGCGGGAGAGACCCAGTACTTC	CASREDRAGETQYF
TRBJ1-2	TRBV7-6	many	.	TGTGCCAGCAGCCCTAGAGGGACCGAGTATGGCTACACCTTC	CASSPRGTEYGYTF
TRBJ1-5	TRBV7-2	many	.	TGTGCCAGCAGCTTAGGGGGACTCCCTCCTGGGATTAGCAATCAGCCCCAGCATTTT	CASSLGGLPPGISNQPQHF
TRBJ2-7	TRBV20-1	many	TRBD1	TGCAGTGCTAGCTCAGACAGGGGGCACTACGAGCAGTACTTC	CSASSDRGHYEQYF
TRBJ1-1	TRBV7-9	many	.	TGTGCCAGCAGCCAGACCGGGACAATGACTGAAGCTTTCTTT	CASSQTGTMTEAFF
TRBJ2-3	TRBV7-3	many	.	TGTGCCAGCAGCTTAACGTTCACCGACACAGATACGCAGTATTTT	CASSLTFTDTDTQYF
TRBJ2-7	TRBV30	many	TRBD1	TGTGCCTGGAGTGACGATAAACAGGGACAGCTTTACGAGCAGTACTTC	CAWSDDKQGQLYEQYF
TRBJ2-5	TRBV7-7	many	.	TGTGCCAGCAGCTTAGTTCCGGGGATGGGTTCGGAGACCCAGTACTTC	CASSLVPGMGSETQYF
TRBJ1-1	TRBV12-3/TRBV12-4	many	.	TGTGCCAGCATCCGAAATGCCCAGAACACTGAAGCTTTCTTT	CASIRNAQNTEAFF
TRBJ2-5	TRBV4-1	many	.	TGCGCCAGCAGCCAAGATCCGGGGTCCGGGACCCAGTACTTC	CASSQDPGSGTQYF
TRBJ2-2	TRBV6-6	.	TRBD2	TGTGCCAGCAGCCCCCGAAGAGCGGGGGGGACCGGGGAGCTGTTTTTT	CASSPRRAGGTGELFF
TRBJ2-5	TRBV10-3	many	.	TGTGCCATCAGCCCTGCATGGGCCGGGACACAACAAGAGACCCAGTACTTC	CAISPAWAGTQQETQYF
TRBJ2-7	TRBV6-9	.	.	TGTGCCCGAAAGGGGCAGGGGAGATCCTACGAGCAGTACTTC	CARKGQGRSYEQYF
TRBJ2-1	TRBV23-1	many	.	TGCGCCAGCGCGTGCTCCTCCGGCGACTTCTACAATGAGCAGTTCTTC	CASACSSGDFYNEQFF
TRBJ2-1	TRBV7-3	many	.	TGTGCCAGATTCAGAACCGCCCACAATGAGCAGTTCTTC	CARFRTAHNEQFF
TRBJ2-7	TRBV6-2/TRBV6-3	.	.	TGTGCCAGCAGACGAGAAGTTGGTGCCTACGAGCAGTACTTC	CASRREVGAYEQYF
TRBJ2-3	TRBV19	many	.	TGTGCCAGTAGTCCTAGGGCAGATACGCAGTATTTT	CASSPRADTQYF
TRBJ1-1	TRBV29-1	.	TRBD1	TGCAGCGTTTTCGGGACAGCGACAGAAGCTTTCTTT	CSVFGTATEAFF
TRBJ2-7	TRBV4-1	many	.	TGCGCCAGCAGCCGCATCATGGGCCCCTACGAGCAGTACTTC	CASSRIMGPYEQYF
TRBJ2-1	TRBV9	.	TRBD1	TGTACCAGCAGTCCAGGACAGGGGAACTATGCTGAGCAGTTCTTC	CTSSPGQGNYAEQFF
TRBJ2-1	TRBV7-8	many	TRBD2	TGTGCCAGCAGCACTCAGGGCGCTAGCGGGAGGGTTAATGAGCAGTTCTTC	CASSTQGASGRVNEQFF
TRBJ1-3	TRBV7-9	.	TRBD1	TGTGCCAGCAGCTTAAGGGGGCGTAATGGAAACACCATATATTTT	CASSLRGRNGNTIYF
TRBJ2-7	TRBV11-2	many	.	TGTGCCAGCAGCTTAGAGGGGTACGAGCAGTACTTC	CASSLEGYEQYF